This entry lists 26 T cell receptor beta chains sequenced from one sample in a study of shared clonotypes between healthy human individuals. The table came from immunoSEQ multiplex PCR; TCRdb's copy has only in-frame clones and leaves some out. The table includes about 2.5 million clones, about nine tenths detected once. The sequencing input was naive CD4+ T cells from PBMCs. Specified subset: CD45RA+ positively selected. The receptors stem from a man younger than 30 in good health. Some clones in this sample may be carry-over from other donors' samples.

The gene calls are TRBV7-9 and TRBJ1-1; the match to TRBD1 covers 7 bases. Per the germline V gene, CDR1 is SEHNR and CDR2 is FQNEAQ (reference sequence). The length of the CDR3 is 15 residues. With 5 bases clipped from V and 2 bases from J, the junction kept 8 bases outside the gene matches. The DNA for the CDR3 is TGTGCCAGCAGCAGAGATACAGGGGTCAACACTGAAGCTTTCTTT. This codes for CASSRDTGVNTEAFF.

The V and J genes are TRBV5-4 and TRBJ2-3; no definite D call. Germline V gene lookup returns CDR1 SGHNT and CDR2 YYREEE (reference sequence). V was clipped by 5 bases and J by 0 bases, with 10 bases between them. This CDR3 region has 14 residues. In DNA, the CDR3 is TGTGCCAGCAGTCGCCTTCTTAGCACAGATACGCAGTATTTT. Translated, it gives CASSRLLSTDTQYF.

V is TRBV28 and J is TRBJ2-7, with D possibly being TRBD1 (6 bases). Per germline, CDR1 MDHEN and CDR2 SYDVKM. The CDR3 contains 13 residues. Deletions cut 6 bases from V and 4 bases from J, with 13 bases between. This chain's CDR3 is CASRGAPLYEQYF. In DNA, the CDR3 is TGTGCCAGCAGGGGGGCCCCCCTTTACGAGCAGTACTTC.

The V gene is TRBV4-1, the J gene TRBJ1-2; D is possibly TRBD1 (6 bases). V lost 1 base, J lost 13 bases, and 19 bases lay in between. Per germline, CDR1 MGHRA and CDR2 YSYEKL. The CDR3 is made up of 14 amino acids. The CDR3 region is CASSQGTDTSGLTF. The CDR3 nucleotides read TGCGCCAGCAGCCAAGGGACAGACACCTCCGGGCTCACCTTC.

The gene calls are TRBV29-1 and TRBJ2-1, with 7 bases matching TRBD2. Germline CDR1 SQVTM, CDR2 ANQGSEA. This CDR3 spans 13 amino acids. The V gene end was trimmed by 5 bases and the J gene end by 5 bases; junction bases not matched to a gene: 6. The CDR3 is CSVRSGWDNEQFF. In DNA form, the CDR3 reads TGCAGCGTTCGTAGCGGGTGGGACAATGAGCAGTTCTTC.

This clone was recorded once. Other DNA sequences in the sample encode the same CDR3. CDR3 loop: CAWSPGASYEQYF. CDR3 DNA: TGTGCCTGGAGCCCAGGGGCCTCCTACGAGCAGTACTTC. This chain joins TRBV30 and TRBJ2-7, with D possibly being TRBD1 (6 bases). Trimming removed 3 bases at V and 0 bases at J, with 9 bases between. The CDR3 is 13 amino acids. Germline CDR1 and CDR2: GTSNPN and SVGIG (reference sequence).

This clone was seen a handful of times. The chain carries TRBV6-4 and TRBJ2-3; TRBD2 matches at 7 bases. The CDR3 has 13 residues. The germline V gene encodes CDR1 MRHNA and CDR2 SNTAGT. With 6 bases clipped from V and 6 bases from J, the junction kept 6 bases outside the gene matches. CDR3 in amino acids: CASSEGLFDTQYF. The CDR3 DNA is TGTGCCAGCAGCGAGGGACTATTCGATACGCAGTATTTT.

The chain joins TRBV18 to TRBJ2-3, with 10 bases fitting TRBD2. The V gene end was trimmed by 3 bases and the J gene end by 1 base; junction bases not matched to a gene: 10. The CDR3 totals 18 residues. The germline CDR1 and CDR2 sequences are KGHSH and LQKENI. This CDR3 reads CASSPSSGSGYGTDTQYF. DNA for the CDR3: TGTGCCAGCTCACCTTCTAGCGGGAGTGGGTACGGCACAGATACGCAGTATTTT.

V and J are TRBV7-8 and TRBJ2-1; 11 bases line up with TRBD2. The CDR3 is 17 amino acids. The junction had 5 bases not matched to a gene; V was cut back by 4 bases and J by 0 bases. The germline CDR1 and CDR2 sequences are SGHVS and FQNEAQ. The CDR3 protein is CASSWLAGGRSYNEQFF. The CDR3 DNA is TGTGCCAGCAGCTGGCTAGCGGGAGGACGCTCCTACAATGAGCAGTTCTTC.

The chain carries TRBV7-9 and TRBJ2-5; 10 nucleotides line up with TRBD2. Germline V gene sequence: CDR1 SEHNR, CDR2 FQNEAQ (reference sequence). V lost 3 bases to trimming and J lost 0 bases; unmatched junction nucleotides: 4. The CDR3 totals 16 residues. CDR3 sequence (DNA): TGTGCCAGCAGCTTCCCGGGACTAGCGTACCAAGAGACCCAGTACTTC. Its translation: CASSFPGLAYQETQYF.

J is TRBJ2-7 and V is TRBV5-8; tentatively, D is TRBD2 (5 bases). The V end was cut by 6 bases, the J end by 4 bases, with 17 bases between. CDR1 and CDR2 (germline): SGHTS, YDEGEE. This CDR3 region has 14 residues. The CDR3 spells CASKYTERSYEQYF. The CDR3 DNA reads TGTGCCAGCAAATATACGGAGCGGAGTTACGAGCAGTACTTC.

Turning to this clone: This sample includes further DNA sequences coding for the same CDR3. This chain links TRBV11-3 with TRBJ2-3; possibly TRBD2 for D (6 bases). Germline loops: CDR1 SGHNT, CDR2 YENEEA. V was clipped by 1 base and J by 0 bases, with 8 bases between them. The CDR3 runs to 15 residues. The CDR3 is CASSLGGTSTDTQYF. The DNA of the CDR3 is TGTGCCAGCAGCTTAGGTGGGACTAGCACAGATACGCAGTATTTT.

The genes are TRBV5-1 and TRBJ2-7, with 16 bases matching TRBD2. The V gene end was trimmed by 4 bases and the J gene end by 3 bases; junction bases not matched to a gene: 7. The germline gives CDR1 SGHRS, CDR2 YFSETQ. The CDR3 covers 17 residues. The CDR3 region is CASSTGLAGGPFYEQYF. CDR3 sequence (DNA): TGCGCCAGCAGCACGGGACTAGCGGGAGGGCCCTTCTACGAGCAGTACTTC.

This clone was observed a single time. This chain links TRBV9 with TRBJ2-1, with 15 bases fitting TRBD2. The CDR3 has 15 amino acids. CDR1 and CDR2 from the germline V gene are SGDLS and YYNGEE. The V gene end was trimmed by 0 bases and the J gene end by 9 bases; junction bases not matched to a gene: 1. CDR3 amino acids: CASSVEGLAGGEQFF. DNA for the CDR3: TGTGCCAGCAGCGTAGAGGGACTAGCGGGAGGTGAGCAGTTCTTC.

This rearrangement joins TRBV4-2 to TRBJ2-3; 7 bases line up with TRBD2. The length of the CDR3 is 16 residues. Germline V lookup: CDR1 LGHNA, CDR2 YNFKEQ. V shed 0 bases, J shed 4 bases, and the junction held 7 bases outside the gene matches. The CDR3 sequence is CASSQDLAGVADTQYF. CDR3 in DNA: TGTGCCAGCAGCCAAGACCTGGCGGGAGTCGCAGATACGCAGTATTTT.

Points on this clone: It is likely a read error, because the conserved phenylalanine at the end of the CDR3 is missing. J is TRBJ2-7 and V is TRBV5-6; D is perhaps TRBD1 (6 bases). Trimming took 0 bases from V and 5 from J, leaving 12 bases between them. In germline, CDR1 is SGHDT, CDR2 YYEEEE. The CDR3 loop spans 14 amino acids. The CDR3 DNA is TGTGCCAGCAGCTTGGTGGCAGGGGCCCACGAGCAGTACCTC. It is translated as CASSLVAGAHEQYL.

The CDR3 DNA reads as TGCGCCAGCAGCTTGGGGAGGGACGCCATGAGCTCCTACGAGCAGTACTTC. Protein sequence: CASSLGRDAMSSYEQYF. The rearrangement joins TRBV5-1 to TRBJ2-7; perhaps TRBD2 as D (6 bases). From germline, CDR1 is SGHRS and CDR2 YFSETQ. This CDR3 is built from 17 residues. The V gene lost 0 bases and the J gene lost 0 bases, with 16 bases spanning the gap.

The chain combines TRBV6-5 with TRBJ1-5; no definite D call. The CDR3 has 12 amino acids. In germline, CDR1 is MNHEY, CDR2 SVGAGI. V lost 6 bases, J lost 5 bases, and 8 bases lay in between. The CDR3 DNA reads as TGTGCCAGCAGCCCCCGGGATCAGCCCCAGCATTTT. It specifies CASSPRDQPQHF.

This clone came up once. The rearrangement uses TRBV2 and TRBJ2-3, with 9 nucleotides matching TRBD1. Germline loops: CDR1 SNHLY, CDR2 FYNNEI. The CDR3 contains 14 residues. V lost 6 bases and J lost 2; bases outside the gene matches: 3. CDR3 region: CASRRDRATDTQYF. CDR3 in DNA: TGTGCCAGCAGGAGGGACAGGGCCACAGATACGCAGTATTTT.

The genes are TRBV18 and TRBJ2-7; 8 nucleotides agree with TRBD1. The germline V gene has CDR1 KGHSH and CDR2 LQKENI. The trim removed 3 bases at V and 6 bases at J, leaving 7 bases unmatched. The CDR3 spans 14 residues. DNA of the CDR3: TGTGCCAGCTCACCGGCCAGGGGGCAGGGCGAGCAGTACTTC. It codes for CASSPARGQGEQYF.

The chain joins TRBV25-1 to TRBJ1-2; a possible D gene is TRBD1 (6 bases). CDR3 length: 13 amino acids. Germline CDR1 and CDR2: MGHDK and SYGVNS. Trimming stripped 8 bases from V and 8 bases from J, with 18 bases between. The CDR3 here is CASWGGLPGGYTF. CDR3 nucleotides: TGTGCCAGCTGGGGGGGGCTACCAGGCGGCTACACCTTC.

The gene calls are TRBV6-1 and TRBJ2-3; TRBD2 aligns across 14 bases. Trimming at V came to 3 bases and at J to 6 bases, leaving 5 bases not matched to a gene. Germline CDR1 reads MNHNS; CDR2 reads SASEGT. The CDR3 has 16 amino acids. CDR3 loop: CASSEGLAGVRDTQYF. The CDR3 coding sequence is TGTGCCAGCAGTGAGGGACTAGCGGGAGTCCGTGATACGCAGTATTTT.

DNA of the CDR3: TGTGCCAGCAGCTTTCCGCAGGGCGGTCGTTCGGTGAACACTGAAGCTTTCTTT. Translated, it gives CASSFPQGGRSVNTEAFF. The rearrangement uses TRBV7-9 and TRBJ1-1; a weak D match, TRBD1 (5 bases). The CDR3 runs 18 residues. Germline V gene data show CDR1 as SEHNR and CDR2 as FQNEAQ (reference sequence). The V end lost 3 bases, the J end lost 0 bases, and 20 bases lay between the germline ends.

The genes are TRBV10-3 and TRBJ2-5; D might be TRBD2 (5 bases). Trimming removed 3 bases at V and 5 bases at J, with 13 bases between. CDR3 length equals 14 residues. CDR1 is ENHRY, CDR2 SYGVKD, per germline. This CDR3 reads CAISDSAGNETQYF. In DNA, the CDR3 is TGTGCCATCAGTGACTCCGCCGGGAATGAGACCCAGTACTTC.

The genes are TRBV9 and TRBJ2-3; 9 bases agree with TRBD1. There are 16 residues in the CDR3. CDR1 and CDR2 from the germline V gene are SGDLS and YYNGEE. V gave up 0 bases and J gave up 5 bases; unmatched junction bases: 7. The CDR3 nucleotides are TGTGCCAGCAGCGTAGACCTGGGACAGGGAGGAGATACGCAGTATTTT. Protein product: CASSVDLGQGGDTQYF.

V and J are TRBV5-4 and TRBJ2-1; 10 bases are a match to TRBD2. This CDR3 contains 16 residues. Germline CDR1 is SGHNT and CDR2 is YYREEE (reference sequence). V gave up 0 bases and J gave up 1 base; unmatched junction bases: 1. CDR3 residues: CASSLGLAGSYNEQFF. CDR3 nucleotides: TGTGCCAGCAGCTTGGGACTAGCGGGTTCCTACAATGAGCAGTTCTTC.